A single sample is the source of the 20 T cell receptor beta chains below, sequenced in a study of tumor-infiltrating lymphocytes in primary liver carcinoma. Using a constant-region primer together with ProtoScript II reverse transcriptase, TCR beta cDNA was made from 450 to 600 ng of total RNA. Three rounds of nested multiplex PCR with slightly modified ARM-PCR produced TCR beta libraries. In the first two PCR rounds, TRBV1-TRBV30 forward primers were paired with a C-beta reverse primer, and each round lasted roughly 9 cycles. One entry per CDR3 protein results from TCRdb running MiXCR on the multiplex PCR reads. The repertoire holds 90,000 to 150,000 distinct CDR3 sequences, with about two thirds as singletons. Joint extraction of RNA and DNA used about 17-31 mg of bulk tissue that was unsorted. Sequencing was done on a sample of tumor-adjacent normal liver tissue. These TCRs come from an older woman with primary liver carcinoma and hepatitis B virus infection.

The count of this clonotype is one. The junction differs from germline at one of its ends, possibly a read error. The chain links TRBV28 to TRBJ1-5, with D unclear. Germline V CDR1 and CDR2: MDHEN, SYDVKM. The CDR3 runs to 14 residues. DNA of the CDR3: TGTGCCGGCAGTCGCCGACGTATCGATCAGCCCCAGCATTTT. As protein: CAGSRRRIDQPQHF.

This clonotype was seen only a few times. The genes are TRBV12-3 or TRBV12-4 and TRBJ2-1; the D gene is possibly TRBD2 (5 bases). V lost 6 bases and J 3 bases, leaving 15 bases between the germline ends. The CDR3 loop spans 15 amino acids. The CDR3 here is CASSPGSGFYNEQFF. The CDR3 bases are TGTGCCAGCAGCCCGGGGAGCGGTTTCTACAATGAGCAGTTCTTC.

Concerning this clonotype: No conserved phenylalanine or tryptophan is present at the end of the CDR3, so a read error is the likely explanation. The chain couples TRBV28 to TRBJ1-1, with D unclear. The CDR3 loop spans 14 amino acids. The V and J ends lost 6 bases and 5 bases respectively, with 16 bases between them. CDR1 is MDHEN, CDR2 SYDVKM, per germline. CDR3 residues: CASSRWPGGTEAFS. The CDR3 DNA reads as TGTGCCAGCAGCCGCTGGCCCGGAGGGACTGAAGCTTTCTCT.

In regard to this clonotype: Just one base apart from a much larger clone, this may be a read error. This sequence joins TRBV7-8 and TRBJ1-3, with D possibly TRBD1 on 5 matching bases. The V gene's germline CDR1 is SGHVS and CDR2 FQNEAQ. The CDR3 is made up of 15 amino acids. The CDR3 sequence is CPSSLTRGAGNTIYF. In nucleotides, the CDR3 is TGTCCCAGCAGCTTAACAAGGGGTGCGGGAAACACCATATATTTT.

On this clonotype itself: A single base separates this from a much larger clone, so it may be a read error. The conserved final phenylalanine or tryptophan is absent from the CDR3, which likely points to a read error. This chain connects TRBV28 to TRBJ2-7; no clear D. V dropped 3 bases and J dropped 6 bases, with 21 bases sitting between them. The germline V gene encodes CDR1 MDHEN and CDR2 SYDVKM. The CDR3 sequence is 16 residues long. CDR3 sequence reads: CASSFKSTSPTVEQYL. The CDR3, as DNA: TGTGCCAGCAGTTTCAAGTCGACGAGTCCCACTGTCGAGCAGTACCTC.

Worth noting for this clonotype: Likely a read error: the CDR3 ends without its conserved phenylalanine or tryptophan. The chain combines TRBV13 with TRBJ2-3, with TRBD2 matching over 12 bases. From germline, CDR1 is PRHDT and CDR2 FYEKMQ (reference sequence). The CDR3 has 16 residues. This chain's CDR3 is CPSSSGLAGTTDTQYL. In DNA, the CDR3 is TGTCCCAGCAGCTCCGGACTAGCGGGGACCACAGATACGCAGTATCTT.

For this clonotype: One end of the junction is discordant with germline, which a read error may explain. The chain carries TRBV29-1 and TRBJ2-3; D tentatively fits TRBD1 or TRBD2 (5 bases each). Germline CDR1 SQVTM, CDR2 ANQGSEA. This CDR3 is 18 amino acids long. CDR3 amino acids: CSVDALGRVRVSTDTQYF. For the CDR3, the DNA is TGCAGCGTTGATGCGTTGGGCAGGGTGAGGGTTAGCACGGATACGCAGTATTTT.

As regards this clonotype: This sequence may be a read error, since a much larger clone differs from it by one base. The chain joins TRBV5-1 to TRBJ1-1; TRBD1 matches at 11 bases. The V gene end was trimmed by 2 bases and the J gene end by 11 bases; junction bases not matched to a gene: 8. Per the germline V gene, CDR1 is SGHRS and CDR2 is YFSETQ. The CDR3 has 14 residues. In nucleotides, the CDR3 is TGCGCCAGCAGCTTTAACCGGGACAGGGGGGATGCTTTCTTT. It yields the protein CASSFNRDRGDAFF.

Turning to this clonotype: Sequence at one end of the junction differs from germline and may be a read error. The CDR3, as DNA: TGTGCCACCGTCCCAGTGGGAGTTTCAGATACACAGTATTTT. Amino acid sequence: CATVPVGVSDTQYF. The V call is TRBV10-3, the J call TRBJ2-3, with TRBD2 as a possible D gene (5 bases). The CDR3 is 14 residues long. Looked up from germline, CDR1 is ENHRY and CDR2 is SYGVKD.

Worth noting for this clonotype: Sequence at one end of the junction differs from germline and may be a read error. This chain uses TRBV11-2 with TRBJ1-3; D not resolved. Germline V lookup: CDR1 SGHAT, CDR2 FQNNGV. The CDR3 totals 12 residues. CDR3 DNA sequence: TGTGCTAGCAGCATAGGAGGAAACACCGTATATTTT. As protein: CASSIGGNTVYF.

As for this clonotype: This may be a read error: a much more frequent sequence differs by one nucleotide. The genes are TRBV7-9 and TRBJ2-2, with 8 bases matching TRBD1. The CDR3 covers 16 residues. Germline V gene lookup returns CDR1 SEHNR and CDR2 FQNEAQ (reference sequence). The ends lost 5 bases at V and 9 bases at J; junction bases unmatched: 14. In DNA, the CDR3 is TGTGCCAGCAGCACCCTGACAGGGGCACCGAACCGGGAGCTGTTTTTT. Protein product: CASSTLTGAPNRELFF.

In the case of this clonotype: The conserved closing phenylalanine or tryptophan is absent in this CDR3, likely reflecting a read error. This chain joins TRBV5-6 and TRBJ2-1; D unresolved. CDR3 length: 13 residues. V was cut by 5 bases and J by 6 bases, with 12 bases left in between. Per the germline V gene, CDR1 is SGHDT and CDR2 is YYEEEE. The CDR3 spells CASSLWLGNEQFY. CDR3 coding DNA: TGTGCCAGCAGTTTGTGGTTAGGCAATGAGCAGTTCTAC.

Ten or more counts support this clonotype. The CDR3 region is CAWSAMGLNTGELFF. CDR3 coding DNA: TGTGCCTGGAGTGCCATGGGGCTCAACACCGGGGAGCTGTTTTTT. V is TRBV30 and J is TRBJ2-2; a possible D gene is TRBD1 (5 bases). The V end lost 1 base, the J end lost 2 bases, and 11 bases lay between the germline ends. The CDR3 is made up of 15 amino acids. Germline V gene lookup returns CDR1 GTSNPN and CDR2 SVGIG (reference sequence).

A word on this clonotype: Mismatch with germline at one junction end may stem from a read error. V and J are TRBV11-2 and TRBJ2-7, with a weak D call TRBD2 (5 bases). Germline V gene lookup returns CDR1 SGHAT and CDR2 FQNNGV. This CDR3 contains 15 residues. This CDR3 is CASNLEGSEHYDQYF. The CDR3 bases are TGTGCCAGCAACTTAGAGGGATCGGAACACTACGATCAGTACTTC.

With regard to this clonotype: At one boundary the junction diverges from the germline segment, which might be a read error. This chain joins TRBV4-1 and TRBJ2-2, with 9 nucleotides matching TRBD1. The CDR3 spans 16 residues. Germline V gene lookup returns CDR1 MGHRA and CDR2 YSYEKL. The CDR3 nucleotides are TGCGCCAGCAGCCATCTCGGGACAGGGATATCCGGGGAGCTGTTATTT. It is translated as CASSHLGTGISGELLF.

The sample holds a few counts of this clonotype. A much larger clone sits a single nucleotide away, making a read error possible. As the CDR3 is not closed by the conserved phenylalanine or tryptophan, this likely results from a read error. The genes are TRBV7-8 and TRBJ2-3; TRBD1 might be the D (6 bases). V was pared by 5 bases and J by 5 bases, with 11 bases between. Germline loops: CDR1 SGHVS, CDR2 FQNEAQ. This CDR3 has 13 residues. The CDR3 coding sequence is TGTGCCAGCAGCGTCGACAGGATAGATACGCAGTATCTT. Translation gives CASSVDRIDTQYL.

In the case of this clonotype: Since the CDR3 does not end with the conserved phenylalanine or tryptophan, this likely comes from a read error. The chain couples TRBV29-1 to TRBJ1-1, with D unclear. There are 11 residues in the CDR3. The germline V gene encodes CDR1 SQVTM and CDR2 ANQGSEA. The CDR3 here is CGVGKGTEAFC. The CDR3 DNA is TGCGGCGTTGGTAAAGGTACTGAAGCTTTCTGT.

Regarding this clonotype: At one end, the junction sequence differs from germline, possibly due to a read error. The chain joins TRBV2 to TRBJ2-2; TRBD1 matches 10 bases. The germline CDR1 and CDR2 sequences are SNHLY and FYNNEI. This CDR3 has 13 residues. The CDR3 DNA reads as TGTGTCAGCCGGACAGGGGGCACCGGGGAGCTGTTTTTT. Protein product: CVSRTGGTGELFF.

Worth noting for this clonotype: A read error may explain this, as a much larger clone is one base away. This sequence joins TRBV4-2 and TRBJ2-7, with 8 bases lining up with TRBD2. The CDR3 totals 20 residues. CDR1 is LGHNA, CDR2 YNFKEQ, per germline. The CDR3 bases are TGTGTCAGCAGCCCCTCGGTCGGCGGGAGGAAACCGGCTTCCCTCCACGAGCAGTACTTC. Translated: CVSSPSVGGRKPASLHEQYF.

The chain couples TRBV6-6 to TRBJ1-1; maybe TRBD1 (6 bases). Germline values: CDR1 MNHNY, CDR2 SVGAGI (reference sequence). Trimming stripped 6 bases from V and 10 bases from J, with 21 bases between. This CDR3 is built from 14 residues. For the CDR3, the DNA is TGTGCCAGCAGCAGGGGATGGCAGGGGATTGTAGCTTTCTTT. It specifies CASSRGWQGIVAFF.